This TCR beta chain was found in a study of shared clonotypes between healthy human individuals. TCRdb keeps only in-frame clones here, not all; method: immunoSEQ multiplex PCR. The sample carries hundreds of thousands of clones, about 74% recorded once. Germline V lookup: CDR1 MNHNS, CDR2 SASEGT. The V end lost 1 base, the J end lost 3 bases, and 6 bases lay between the germline ends. The CDR3 contains 14 residues. The sequenced material came from memory CD4+ T cells sorted from blood. The subset: CD45RA-negative fraction. The rearrangement links TRBV6-1 to TRBJ2-2; a weak D match, TRBD1 (5 bases). The source of this sequence is a woman between 25 and 40 years old in good health. CDR3 DNA sequence: TGTGCCAGCAGTGAAGGGGGCTACACCGGGGAGCTGTTTTTT. It codes for CASSEGGYTGELFF.